The rows below give T cell receptor beta chains drawn from one sample of a study of T cell clones after liver transplantation. TCRdb keeps only in-frame clones here, not all; method: immunoSEQ multiplex PCR. The sample has about 75,000 clones; around 80% are singletons. The source material was CD4+ T cells from blood, sampled less than 50 months after liver transplant. The receptors stem from a human patient who received a liver transplant. The graft donor may be the source of some T cells. Each CDR3 is given with its conserved first and last residue. A D gene is named only where the DNA matches it firmly. Size tells how often a clone was seen (once, few, many) or the class of an expanded clone, and some rows leave it out.

d_call: TRBD1
j_call: TRBJ1-2
v_call: TRBV11-3
clone_size: -
cdr3_nt: TGTGCCAGCAGCTCCGCAGGGGGGACTAACTATGGCTACACCTTC
cdr3_aa: CASSSAGGTNYGYTF

d_call: -
j_call: TRBJ1-2
v_call: TRBV9
clone_size: many
cdr3_nt: TGTGCCAGCAGCCCCCGCGGGGAAGGAAGCTACACCTTC
cdr3_aa: CASSPRGEGSYTF

d_call: -
j_call: TRBJ2-3
v_call: TRBV5-4
clone_size: -
cdr3_nt: TGTGCCAGCAGCTTAGTGGTTACCCCAGATACGCAGTATTTT
cdr3_aa: CASSLVVTPDTQYF

d_call: -
j_call: TRBJ2-2
v_call: TRBV4-2
clone_size: -
cdr3_nt: TGTGCCAGCAGCCAAGAAGGGGACTCCGGGGAGCTGTTTTTT
cdr3_aa: CASSQEGDSGELFF

d_call: TRBD1
j_call: TRBJ1-3
v_call: TRBV19
clone_size: many
cdr3_nt: TGTGCCAGTAGACCCACACCCGGGACAGGGATGGGGTCTGGAAACACCATATATTTT
cdr3_aa: CASRPTPGTGMGSGNTIYF

d_call: -
j_call: TRBJ2-7
v_call: TRBV9
clone_size: many
cdr3_nt: TGTGCCAGCAGCGTAGGAGGGCTATCGGGCGAGCAGTACTTC
cdr3_aa: CASSVGGLSGEQYF

d_call: TRBD1
j_call: TRBJ2-2
v_call: TRBV10-1
clone_size: -
cdr3_nt: TGCGCCAGCTTGCGGACAGGTTCGAACACCGGGGAGCTGTTTTTT
cdr3_aa: CASLRTGSNTGELFF

d_call: -
j_call: TRBJ2-2
v_call: TRBV5-4
clone_size: -
cdr3_nt: TGTGCCAGCAGCAAGGGCCCGCATACGAACACCGGGGAGCTGTTTTTT
cdr3_aa: CASSKGPHTNTGELFF

d_call: -
j_call: TRBJ1-5
v_call: TRBV2
clone_size: -
cdr3_nt: TGTGCCAGCAGCTACTCGGACAGACCTAATCAGCCCCAGCATTTT
cdr3_aa: CASSYSDRPNQPQHF

d_call: -
j_call: TRBJ2-2
v_call: TRBV6-1
clone_size: -
cdr3_nt: TGTGCCAGCAGTGCTAGACTAGGCCGCACCGGGGAGCTGTTTTTT
cdr3_aa: CASSARLGRTGELFF

d_call: -
j_call: TRBJ1-4
v_call: TRBV5-1
clone_size: -
cdr3_nt: TGCGCCAGCAGCTCCGGGGGAACTAATGAAAAACTGTTTTTT
cdr3_aa: CASSSGGTNEKLFF

d_call: -
j_call: TRBJ1-4
v_call: TRBV11-2
clone_size: once
cdr3_nt: TGTGCCAGCAGCTTAGAAGGGACGGCTAATGAAAAACTGTTTTTT
cdr3_aa: CASSLEGTANEKLFF